This T cell receptor beta chain originates from a study of blood T cells in healthy people across ages. PCR was performed a second time for 7 to 11 cycles using a sample-barcoded 5' primer and a J-beta primer mix. TCRdb recomputed calls from the 5' RACE reads with MiXCR, one row per CDR3 protein. The sample includes fewer than 2 million distinct CDR3 sequences, 30% to 40% seen only once; the top ten take 23%. Germline V CDR1 and CDR2: SGHRS, YFSETQ. Trimming took 5 bases from V and 3 from J; bases not matched to a gene: 3. The CDR3 runs to 13 residues. This receptor was identified in a human donor in good health. This rearrangement joins TRBV5-1 to TRBJ2-7; 9 nucleotides agree with TRBD2. Material: blood. This CDR3 reads CASRPSGVYEQYF. Here the CDR3 DNA reads TGCGCCAGCAGACCTAGCGGGGTCTACGAGCAGTACTTC.